This TCR beta chain was identified during a study of T cell responses to AZD1222 COVID-19 vaccine. Profiled with immunoSEQ multiplex PCR; TCRdb holds only in-frame clones, not every one. The table has over 85,000 clones, 90% seen once. V was clipped by 4 bases and J by 6 bases; unmatched bases: 9. CDR1 and CDR2 (germline): SGHRS, YFSETQ. The length of the CDR3 is 15 residues. This chain joins TRBV5-1 and TRBJ2-1; TRBD2 agrees at 8 bases. Material: peripheral blood, obtained on day 0 of AZD1222 vaccination. This receptor was taken from an adult in good health. This CDR3 is CASSPTGTSINEQFF. The CDR3 DNA follows: TGCGCCAGCAGCCCCACTGGGACTAGTATCAATGAGCAGTTCTTC.